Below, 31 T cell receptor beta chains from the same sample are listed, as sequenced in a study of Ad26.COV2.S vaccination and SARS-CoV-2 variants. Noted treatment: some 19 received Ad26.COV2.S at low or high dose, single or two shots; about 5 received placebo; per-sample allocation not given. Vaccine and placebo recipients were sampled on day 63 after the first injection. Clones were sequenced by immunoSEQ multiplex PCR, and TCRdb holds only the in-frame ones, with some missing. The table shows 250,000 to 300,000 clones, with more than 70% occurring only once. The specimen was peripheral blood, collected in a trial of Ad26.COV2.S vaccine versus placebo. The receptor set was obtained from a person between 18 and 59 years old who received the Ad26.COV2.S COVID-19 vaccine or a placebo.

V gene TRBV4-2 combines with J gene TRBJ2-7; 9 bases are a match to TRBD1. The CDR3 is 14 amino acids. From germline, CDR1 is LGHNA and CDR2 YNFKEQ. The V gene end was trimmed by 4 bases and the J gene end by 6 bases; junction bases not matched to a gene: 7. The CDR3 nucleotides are TGTGCCAGCAGCCTCCGGGACAGGGATGGCGAGCAGTACTTC. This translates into CASSLRDRDGEQYF.

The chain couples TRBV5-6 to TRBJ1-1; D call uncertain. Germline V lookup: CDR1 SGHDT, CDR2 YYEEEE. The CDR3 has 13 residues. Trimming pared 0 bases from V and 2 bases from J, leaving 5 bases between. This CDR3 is CASSLEINTEAFF. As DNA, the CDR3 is TGTGCCAGCAGCTTGGAGATCAACACTGAAGCTTTCTTT.

CDR3 protein: CASSSPDRGYNEQFF. The CDR3 DNA reads TGCGCCAGCAGCTCCCCGGACAGGGGGTACAATGAGCAGTTCTTC. The genes are TRBV5-1 and TRBJ2-1, with TRBD1 matching over 10 bases. The J segment lost 4 bases and the V segment lost 3 bases, leaving 4 bases of the junction unmatched. This CDR3 is built from 15 residues. The germline CDR1 and CDR2 sequences are SGHRS and YFSETQ. Full variable domain (remainder filled in from reference TRBV5-1 and TRBJ2-1): KAGVTQTPRYLIKTRGQQVTLSCSPISGHRSVSWYQQTPGQGLQFLFEYFSETQRNKGNFPGRFSGRQFSNSRSEMNVSTLELGDSALYLCASSSPDRGYNEQFFGPGTRLTVL.

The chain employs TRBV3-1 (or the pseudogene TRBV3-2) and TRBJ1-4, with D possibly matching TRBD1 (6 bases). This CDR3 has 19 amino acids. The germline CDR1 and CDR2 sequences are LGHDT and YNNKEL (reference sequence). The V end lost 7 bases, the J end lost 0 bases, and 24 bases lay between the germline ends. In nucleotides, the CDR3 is TGTGCCAGCAACTCCTGGGGGGGCGGCCGGATCCCAACTAATGAAAAACTGTTTTTT. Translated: CASNSWGGGRIPTNEKLFF.

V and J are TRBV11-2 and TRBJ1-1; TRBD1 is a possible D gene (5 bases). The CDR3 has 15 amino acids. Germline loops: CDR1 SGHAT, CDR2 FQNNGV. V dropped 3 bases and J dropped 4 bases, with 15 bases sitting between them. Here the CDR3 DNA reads TGTGCCAGCAGCTTTGGCAGGGCATGGAGCACTGAAGCTTTCTTT. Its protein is CASSFGRAWSTEAFF.

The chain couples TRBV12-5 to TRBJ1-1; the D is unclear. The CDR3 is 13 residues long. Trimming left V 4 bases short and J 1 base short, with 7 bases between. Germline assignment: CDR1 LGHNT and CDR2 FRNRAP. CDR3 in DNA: TGTGCTAGTGGTTGGGAGAGGAACACTGAAGCTTTCTTT. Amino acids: CASGWERNTEAFF.

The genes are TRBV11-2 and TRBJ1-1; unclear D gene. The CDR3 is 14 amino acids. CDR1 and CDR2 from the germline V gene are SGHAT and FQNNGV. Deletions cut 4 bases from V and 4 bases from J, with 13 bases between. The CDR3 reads CASSSNKWGTEAFF. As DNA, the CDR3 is TGTGCCAGCAGCTCTAATAAATGGGGCACTGAAGCTTTCTTT.

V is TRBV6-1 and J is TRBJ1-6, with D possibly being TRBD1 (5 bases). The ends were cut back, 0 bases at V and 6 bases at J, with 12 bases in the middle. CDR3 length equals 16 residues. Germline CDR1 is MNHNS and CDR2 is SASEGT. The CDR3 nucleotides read TGTGCCAGCAGTGAAGCGCTTCAGACAGCTAATTCACCCCTCCACTTT. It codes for CASSEALQTANSPLHF.

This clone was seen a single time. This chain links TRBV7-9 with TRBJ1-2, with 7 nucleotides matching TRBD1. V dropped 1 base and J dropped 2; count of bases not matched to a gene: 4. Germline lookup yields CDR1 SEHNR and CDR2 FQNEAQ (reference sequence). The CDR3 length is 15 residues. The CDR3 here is CASSLDLGGNYGYTF. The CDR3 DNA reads TGTGCCAGCAGCTTAGATCTAGGGGGCAACTATGGCTACACCTTC.

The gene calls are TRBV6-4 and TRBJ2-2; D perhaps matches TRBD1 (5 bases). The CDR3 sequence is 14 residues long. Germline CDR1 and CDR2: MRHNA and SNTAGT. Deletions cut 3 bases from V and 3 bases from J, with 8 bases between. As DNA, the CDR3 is TGTGCCAGCAGTGAAAGGGGCCACACCGGGGAGCTGTTTTTT. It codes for CASSERGHTGELFF.

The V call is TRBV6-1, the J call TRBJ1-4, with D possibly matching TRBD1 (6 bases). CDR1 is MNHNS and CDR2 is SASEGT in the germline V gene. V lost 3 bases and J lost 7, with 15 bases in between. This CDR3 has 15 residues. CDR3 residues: CASSDGGGIGEKLFF. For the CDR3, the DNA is TGTGCCAGCAGTGACGGGGGCGGGATTGGTGAAAAACTGTTTTTT.

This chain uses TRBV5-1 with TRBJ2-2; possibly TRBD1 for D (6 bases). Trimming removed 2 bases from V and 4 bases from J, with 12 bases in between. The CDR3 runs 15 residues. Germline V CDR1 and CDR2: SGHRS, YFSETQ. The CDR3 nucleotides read TGCGCCAGCAGCTTACTGGGGGCGACCACCGGGGAGCTGTTTTTT. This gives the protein CASSLLGATTGELFF.

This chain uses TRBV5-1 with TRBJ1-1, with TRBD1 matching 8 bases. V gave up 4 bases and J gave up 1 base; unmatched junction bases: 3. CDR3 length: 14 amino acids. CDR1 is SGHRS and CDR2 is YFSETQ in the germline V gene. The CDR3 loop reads CASSPTGANTEAFF. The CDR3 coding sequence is TGCGCCAGCAGCCCGACAGGGGCGAACACTGAAGCTTTCTTT.

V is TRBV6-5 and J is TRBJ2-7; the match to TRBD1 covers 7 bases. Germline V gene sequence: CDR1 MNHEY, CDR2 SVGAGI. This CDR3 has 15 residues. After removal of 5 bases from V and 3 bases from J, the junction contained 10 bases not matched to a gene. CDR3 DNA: TGTGCCAGCAGTAGGGGTGGGGACAGTCTCTACGAGCAGTACTTC. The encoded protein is CASSRGGDSLYEQYF.

CDR3 nucleotide sequence: TGTGCCAGCAGTCCCCCTGGGGCCAACGTCCTGACTTTC. It yields the protein CASSPPGANVLTF. V gene TRBV27 combines with J gene TRBJ2-6, with D hard to call. The ends were cut back, 5 bases at V and 2 bases at J, with 4 bases in the middle. This CDR3 is built from 13 residues. Germline CDR1 is MNHEY and CDR2 is SMNVEV (reference sequence).

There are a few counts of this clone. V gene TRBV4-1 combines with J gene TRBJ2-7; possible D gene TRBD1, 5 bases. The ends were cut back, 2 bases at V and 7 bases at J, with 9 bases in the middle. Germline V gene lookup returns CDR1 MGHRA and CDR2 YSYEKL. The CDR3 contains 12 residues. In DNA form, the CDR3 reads TGCGCCAGCAGCCAACAGGGTGAAGAGCAGTACTTC. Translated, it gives CASSQQGEEQYF.

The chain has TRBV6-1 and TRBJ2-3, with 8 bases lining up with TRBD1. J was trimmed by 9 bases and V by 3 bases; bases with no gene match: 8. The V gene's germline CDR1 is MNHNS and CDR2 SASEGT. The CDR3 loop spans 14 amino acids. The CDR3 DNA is TGTGCCAGCAGTGATGGTCCAGGGACAGGCACGCAGTATTTT. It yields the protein CASSDGPGTGTQYF.

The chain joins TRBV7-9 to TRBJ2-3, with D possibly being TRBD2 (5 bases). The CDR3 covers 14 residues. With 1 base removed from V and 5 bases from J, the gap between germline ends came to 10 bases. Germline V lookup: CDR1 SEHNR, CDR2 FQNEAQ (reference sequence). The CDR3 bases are TGTGCCAGCAGCTTAGTTTGGAGCGGAGATACGCAGTATTTT. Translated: CASSLVWSGDTQYF.

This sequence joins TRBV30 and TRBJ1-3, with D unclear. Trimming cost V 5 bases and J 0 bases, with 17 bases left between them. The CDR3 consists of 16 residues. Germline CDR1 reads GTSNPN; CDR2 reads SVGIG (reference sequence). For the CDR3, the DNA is TGTGCCTGGTCCAAGAGGGCCTTTTTCTCTGGAAACACCATATATTTT. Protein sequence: CAWSKRAFFSGNTIYF.

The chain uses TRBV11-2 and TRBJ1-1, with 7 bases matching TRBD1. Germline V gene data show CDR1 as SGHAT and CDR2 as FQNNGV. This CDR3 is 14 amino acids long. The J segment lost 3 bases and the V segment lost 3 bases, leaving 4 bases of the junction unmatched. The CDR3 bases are TGTGCCAGCAGCTTCTCAGGGGGAGACACTGAAGCTTTCTTT. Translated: CASSFSGGDTEAFF.

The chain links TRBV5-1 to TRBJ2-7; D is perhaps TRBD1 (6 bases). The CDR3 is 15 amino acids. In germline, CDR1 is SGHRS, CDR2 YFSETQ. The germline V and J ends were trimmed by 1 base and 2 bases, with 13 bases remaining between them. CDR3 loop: CASSLLSDSPYEQYF. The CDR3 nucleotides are TGCGCCAGCAGCTTGCTATCGGACAGCCCCTACGAGCAGTACTTC.

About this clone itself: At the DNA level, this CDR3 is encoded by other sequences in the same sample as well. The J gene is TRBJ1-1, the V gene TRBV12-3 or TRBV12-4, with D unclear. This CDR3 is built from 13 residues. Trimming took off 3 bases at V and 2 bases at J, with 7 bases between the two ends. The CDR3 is CASSLLVNTEAFF. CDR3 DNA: TGTGCCAGCAGTTTGTTGGTAAACACTGAAGCTTTCTTT.

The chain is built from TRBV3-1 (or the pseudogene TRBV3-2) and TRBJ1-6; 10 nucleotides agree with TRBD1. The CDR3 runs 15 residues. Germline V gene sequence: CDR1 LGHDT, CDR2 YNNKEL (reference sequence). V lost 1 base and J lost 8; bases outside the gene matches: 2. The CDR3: CASSQGQGADSPLHF. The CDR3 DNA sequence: TGTGCCAGCAGCCAAGGACAGGGGGCAGATTCACCCCTCCACTTT.

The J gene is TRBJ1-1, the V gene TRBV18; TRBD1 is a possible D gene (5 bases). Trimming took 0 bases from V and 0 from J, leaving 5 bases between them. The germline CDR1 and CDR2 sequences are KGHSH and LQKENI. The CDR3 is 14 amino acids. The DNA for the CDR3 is TGTGCCAGCTCACCACCGGACATGAACACTGAAGCTTTCTTT. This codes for CASSPPDMNTEAFF.

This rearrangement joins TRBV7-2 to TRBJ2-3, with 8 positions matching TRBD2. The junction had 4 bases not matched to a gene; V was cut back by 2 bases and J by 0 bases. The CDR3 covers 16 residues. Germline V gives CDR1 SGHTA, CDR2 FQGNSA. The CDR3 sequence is CASSLTSGFSTDTQYF. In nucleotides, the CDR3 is TGTGCCAGCAGCTTAACTAGCGGATTTAGCACAGATACGCAGTATTTT.

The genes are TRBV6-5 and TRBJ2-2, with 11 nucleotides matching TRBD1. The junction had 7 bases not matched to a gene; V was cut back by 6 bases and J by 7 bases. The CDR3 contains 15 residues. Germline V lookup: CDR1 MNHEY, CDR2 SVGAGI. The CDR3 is CASSRDRGARGELFF. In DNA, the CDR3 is TGTGCCAGCAGCCGGGACAGGGGGGCCCGCGGGGAGCTGTTTTTT.

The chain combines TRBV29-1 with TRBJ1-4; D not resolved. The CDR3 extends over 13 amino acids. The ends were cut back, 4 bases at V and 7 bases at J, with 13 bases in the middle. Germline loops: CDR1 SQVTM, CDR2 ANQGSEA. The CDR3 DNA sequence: TGCAGCGTTGGGACCTCGGGTGGTGAAAAACTGTTTTTT. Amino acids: CSVGTSGGEKLFF.

The CDR3, as DNA: TGTGCCAGCAGTCGGGGACAGCTCCAAGAGACCCAGTACTTC. This sequence encodes CASSRGQLQETQYF. The chain uses TRBV14 and TRBJ2-5, with TRBD1 matching over 7 bases. The germline V gene has CDR1 SGHDN and CDR2 FVKESK. The trim removed 6 bases at V and 1 base at J, leaving 5 bases unmatched. The CDR3 is 14 residues long.

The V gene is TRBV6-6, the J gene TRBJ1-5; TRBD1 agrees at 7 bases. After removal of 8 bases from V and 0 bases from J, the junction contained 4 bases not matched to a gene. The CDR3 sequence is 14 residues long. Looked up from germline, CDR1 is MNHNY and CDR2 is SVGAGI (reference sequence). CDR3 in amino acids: CASSGQVSNQPQHF. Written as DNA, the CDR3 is TGTGCCAGCTCTGGACAGGTTAGCAATCAGCCCCAGCATTTT.

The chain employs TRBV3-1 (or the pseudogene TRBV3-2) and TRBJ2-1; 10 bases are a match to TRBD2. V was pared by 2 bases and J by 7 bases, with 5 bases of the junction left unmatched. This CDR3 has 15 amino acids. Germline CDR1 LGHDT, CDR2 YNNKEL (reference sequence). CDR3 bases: TGTGCCAGCAGCCAACTAGCGGGAGCGAGGAATGAGCAGTTCTTC. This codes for CASSQLAGARNEQFF.

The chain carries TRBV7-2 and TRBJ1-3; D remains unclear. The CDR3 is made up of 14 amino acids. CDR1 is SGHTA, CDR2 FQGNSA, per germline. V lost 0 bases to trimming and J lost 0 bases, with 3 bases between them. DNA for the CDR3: TGTGCCAGCAGCTTAGCCAGCTCTGGAAACACCATATATTTT. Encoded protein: CASSLASSGNTIYF.